The 16 T cell receptor beta chains given below trace back to one sample, sequenced in a study of identical twins. TCRdb itself ran the 5' RACE reads through MiXCR, one entry per CDR3 protein. The profile shows hundreds of thousands of distinct CDR3 sequences, over 5% of them singletons. The source material was naive T cells sorted from blood. The origin of the receptors is a young man in good health.

This clonotype was counted ten times or more. J is TRBJ2-2 and V is TRBV5-1; 11 nucleotides line up with TRBD2. V shed 4 bases and J 6 bases; nucleotides not matched to a gene: 11. This CDR3 region has 17 residues. Germline V gene data show CDR1 as SGHRS and CDR2 as YFSETQ. The CDR3 DNA sequence: TGCGCCAGCAGCAAACTAGCGGGAGACCCCCTGGCCGGGGAGCTGTTTTTT. As protein: CASSKLAGDPLAGELFF.

This clonotype was counted a few times. The V call is TRBV20-1, the J call TRBJ2-2; D is unclear. The CDR3 extends over 16 amino acids. The germline CDR1 and CDR2 sequences are DFQATT and SNEGSKA (reference sequence). Trimming removed 0 bases at V and 4 bases at J, with 15 bases between. The CDR3 here is CSARDLSRSLTGELFF. Here the CDR3 DNA reads TGCAGTGCTAGAGATCTCTCACGGTCCCTCACCGGGGAGCTGTTTTTT.

This clonotype was recorded at least ten times. V gene TRBV20-1 combines with J gene TRBJ2-3, with a weak D call TRBD2 (6 bases). V gave up 7 bases and J gave up 1 base, with 12 bases separating them. The germline gives CDR1 DFQATT, CDR2 SNEGSKA (reference sequence). The CDR3 has 13 amino acids. CDR3 protein: CSVFSGRTDTQYF. CDR3 in DNA: TGCAGTGTCTTTAGCGGACGCACAGATACGCAGTATTTT.

Details on this clonotype: One base away lies a much larger clone, so this may be a sequencing read error. This chain joins TRBV20-1 and TRBJ2-1; D unresolved. This CDR3 region has 12 residues. Trimming took 8 bases from V and 0 from J, leaving 8 bases between them. CDR1 and CDR2 from the germline V gene are DFQATT and SNEGSKA (reference sequence). The CDR3 region is CSPKYSYNEQFF. CDR3 bases: TGCAGTCCAAAGTACTCCTACAATGAGCAGTTCTTC.

The chain uses TRBV20-1 and TRBJ2-6, with 7 bases matching TRBD2. The junction had 3 bases not matched to a gene; V was cut back by 5 bases and J by 2 bases. Per germline, CDR1 DFQATT and CDR2 SNEGSKA (reference sequence). This CDR3 comprises 14 residues. CDR3 sequence (DNA): TGCAGTGCTCGGGAGGTCCCTGGGGCCAACGTCCTGACTTTC. This encodes CSAREVPGANVLTF.

This clonotype was detected many times. The chain carries TRBV9 and TRBJ2-7; D possibly corresponds to TRBD1 (6 bases). In germline, CDR1 is SGDLS, CDR2 YYNGEE. This CDR3 has 15 residues. Trimming removed 4 bases from V and 2 bases from J, with 16 bases in between. The CDR3 protein is CASSPVGGGTYEQYF. CDR3 DNA: TGTGCCAGCAGCCCCGTTGGGGGCGGTACCTACGAGCAGTACTTC.

There are a few counts of this clonotype. The chain links TRBV12-3 or TRBV12-4 to TRBJ1-2, with 7 bases matching TRBD1. V was pared by 6 bases and J by 6 bases, with 13 bases of the junction left unmatched. The length of the CDR3 is 15 residues. CDR3 DNA sequence: TGTGCCAGCAGAGTTGACAGCCAGGGGGTCCATGGCTACACCTTC. It is translated as CASRVDSQGVHGYTF.

This clonotype was detected ten times or more. This chain links TRBV28 with TRBJ1-2; D is ambiguous. The CDR3 runs 13 residues. CDR1 and CDR2 (germline): MDHEN, SYDVKM. Between the trimmed V and J ends, which lost 5 bases and 6 bases, there was a span of 13 bases. This chain's CDR3 is CASSPPGRDGYTF. The CDR3 nucleotides read TGTGCCAGCAGTCCCCCCGGAAGGGATGGCTACACCTTC.

This clonotype was recorded at least ten times. This chain links TRBV7-9 with TRBJ1-2; D is undetermined. The CDR3 is 13 residues long. Germline V lookup: CDR1 SEHNR, CDR2 FQNEAQ (reference sequence). V was shortened by 1 base and J by 8 bases, with 11 bases between the two germline ends. The CDR3 sequence: CASSLVAEVGYTF. CDR3 DNA: TGTGCCAGCAGCTTAGTGGCCGAAGTGGGCTACACCTTC.

This clonotype was counted many times. The CDR3 sequence: CSASVQWTSGSTDTQYF. Here the CDR3 DNA reads TGCAGTGCTAGTGTCCAGTGGACTAGCGGGAGCACAGATACGCAGTATTTT. V usage is TRBV20-1 and J usage is TRBJ2-3; 11 nucleotides agree with TRBD2. Looked up from germline, CDR1 is DFQATT and CDR2 is SNEGSKA (reference sequence). The length of the CDR3 is 17 residues. J lost 0 bases, V lost 3 bases, and 8 bases had no gene match.

The V gene is TRBV9, the J gene TRBJ2-1, with D perhaps matching TRBD2 (6 bases). The CDR3 covers 14 residues. V lost 0 bases, J lost 9 bases, and 13 bases lay in between. CDR1 is SGDLS, CDR2 YYNGEE, per germline. This CDR3 reads CASSVVEGRGEQFF. CDR3 bases: TGTGCCAGCAGCGTAGTGGAGGGTAGGGGTGAGCAGTTCTTC.

This clonotype has just a few counts. The genes are TRBV3-1 and TRBJ2-4; D not resolved. Between the trimmed V and J ends, which lost 0 bases and 15 bases, there was a span of 12 bases. The CDR3 has 12 amino acids. In germline, CDR1 is LGHDT, CDR2 YNNKEL (reference sequence). The CDR3 spells CASSQDYGSPYF. The CDR3 DNA is TGTGCCAGCAGCCAAGATTATGGTTCCCCGTACTTC.

This clonotype showed up many times. This sequence joins TRBV11-2 and TRBJ2-5; perhaps D is TRBD1 or TRBD2 (5 bases each). The CDR3 length is 14 residues. CDR1 is SGHAT, CDR2 FQNNGV, per germline. V lost 4 bases, J lost 0 bases, and 9 bases lay in between. CDR3 in DNA: TGTGCCAGCAGCTGGATGGGGGACCAAGAGACCCAGTACTTC. Protein: CASSWMGDQETQYF.

This clonotype was seen repeatedly, ten times or more. This chain joins TRBV12-3 or TRBV12-4 and TRBJ1-2; D is unresolved. The CDR3 runs 11 residues. Trimming stripped 6 bases from V and 6 bases from J, with 8 bases between. CDR3 sequence: CASRTEDGYTF. DNA of the CDR3: TGTGCCAGCAGAACAGAGGATGGCTACACCTTC.

There are many counts of this clonotype. The genes are TRBV29-1 and TRBJ2-1; the D is unclear. The CDR3 has 8 residues. CDR1 is SQVTM, CDR2 ANQGSEA, per germline. Trimming took 3 bases from V and 14 from J, leaving 5 bases between them. The CDR3 coding sequence is TGCAGCGTTGATCGGGAGTTCTTC. Amino acids: CSVDREFF.

This clonotype has at least ten counts. The chain has TRBV7-2 and TRBJ2-5, with 8 positions matching TRBD2. J lost 4 bases, V lost 3 bases, and 4 bases had no gene match. CDR1 SGHTA and CDR2 FQGNSA come from the germline V gene. The CDR3 runs 14 residues. The CDR3: CASSFSGIGETQYF. CDR3 in DNA: TGTGCCAGCAGCTTTAGCGGGATAGGAGAGACCCAGTACTTC.